The rows below give T cell receptor beta chains drawn from one sample of a study of cytomegalovirus exposure and HLA in healthy donors. Sequenced by immunoSEQ multiplex PCR; TCRdb stores in-frame clones only, minus some. The sample holds tens of thousands of clones, more than 60% seen once. The sample taken for sequencing was PBMCs. These receptor sequences come from a man in his late teens or twenties in good health and CMV-seropositive. The CDR3 runs from the conserved cysteine through the conserved F or W. The D gene is left open where the match is weak. Clone size is shown for a subset of rows, as once, few, many or a class of expanded clone.

size: NA; D: NA; V: TRBV9; J: TRBJ1-2; DNA: TGTGCCAGCAGCGTACAGGATGGCTATGGCTACACCTTC; CDR3: CASSVQDGYGYTF
size: NA; D: NA; V: TRBV7-9; J: TRBJ1-1; DNA: TGTGCCAGCAGTCGAACAGGTCTAATGAACACTGAAGCTTTCTTT; CDR3: CASSRTGLMNTEAFF
size: NA; D: TRBD1; V: TRBV28; J: TRBJ2-7; DNA: TGTGCCAGCAGTTCCGGACAGGGCAGAAGGTACGAGCAGTACTTC; CDR3: CASSSGQGRRYEQYF
size: NA; D: NA; V: TRBV2; J: TRBJ1-3; DNA: TGTGCCAGCAGTGCCCAGAGAAACACCATATATTTT; CDR3: CASSAQRNTIYF
size: NA; D: TRBD1; V: TRBV5-1; J: TRBJ2-3; DNA: TGCGCCAGCAGCCCGGTCGCTAGGACAGGGATGGGGGATACGCAGTATTTT; CDR3: CASSPVARTGMGDTQYF
size: NA; D: NA; V: TRBV11-2; J: TRBJ2-5; DNA: TGTGCCAGCAGCTCGCTGGCTTCGCAAGAGACCCAGTACTTC; CDR3: CASSSLASQETQYF
size: NA; D: TRBD1; V: TRBV6-1; J: TRBJ1-3; DNA: TGTGCCAGCAGCCGGACAGGGGAGGGGAACACCATATATTTT; CDR3: CASSRTGEGNTIYF
size: NA; D: TRBD2; V: TRBV5-1; J: TRBJ2-7; DNA: TGCGCCAGCAGCTCCTTAGCGGGAGGGCCCAACGAGCAGTACTTC; CDR3: CASSSLAGGPNEQYF
size: NA; D: NA; V: TRBV4-1; J: TRBJ2-7; DNA: TGCGCCAGCAGCCGGGACTCTTTGAGGTACGAGCAGTACTTC; CDR3: CASSRDSLRYEQYF
size: NA; D: TRBD2; V: TRBV11-2; J: TRBJ2-7; DNA: TGTGCCAGCAGCATAGCGGGGAACTACGAGCAGTACTTC; CDR3: CASSIAGNYEQYF
size: NA; D: NA; V: TRBV29-1; J: TRBJ2-2; DNA: TGCAGCTCAAGGGCTAGCGACACCGGGGAGCTGTTTTTT; CDR3: CSSRASDTGELFF
size: NA; D: NA; V: TRBV7-2; J: TRBJ1-4; DNA: TGTGCCAGCAGCTTGGTGGGCAGGCTTAATGAAAAACTGTTTTTT; CDR3: CASSLVGRLNEKLFF
size: NA; D: TRBD1; V: TRBV11-2; J: TRBJ1-2; DNA: TGTGCCAGCAGCTTAGGGGGGACAGGGATCGGCTACACCTTC; CDR3: CASSLGGTGIGYTF
size: NA; D: NA; V: TRBV7-8; J: TRBJ2-1; DNA: TGTGCCAGCAGCTTAGGCGTACTTGATGAGCAGTTCTTC; CDR3: CASSLGVLDEQFF
size: NA; D: TRBD2; V: TRBV7-8; J: TRBJ2-1; DNA: TGTGCCAGCAGCTCCCGGACTAGCGGGAACGATGAGCAGTTCTTC; CDR3: CASSSRTSGNDEQFF
size: NA; D: TRBD1; V: TRBV2; J: TRBJ1-1; DNA: TGTGCCAGCAGTGAAGCGGCAGGGGGCTATCAAAGAACCCGCTTT; CDR3: CASSEAAGGYQRTRF
size: NA; D: NA; V: TRBV6-1; J: TRBJ1-1; DNA: TGTGCCAGCACGCGCTCGGGGGAGTCATACACTGAAGCTTTCTTT; CDR3: CASTRSGESYTEAFF
size: NA; D: NA; V: TRBV29-1; J: TRBJ2-2; DNA: TGCAGCGTTTCGGGACTTTGGGGCGGGGAGCTGTTTTTT; CDR3: CSVSGLWGGELFF
size: NA; D: NA; V: TRBV6-1; J: TRBJ1-2; DNA: TGTGCCAGCAGCGAAGGTTATCAGGAATACTATGGCTACACCTTC; CDR3: CASSEGYQEYYGYTF
size: NA; D: NA; V: TRBV28; J: TRBJ1-2; DNA: TGTGCCAGCAGTTTCCGGGGCTACACCTTC; CDR3: CASSFRGYTF
size: NA; D: TRBD1; V: TRBV6-1; J: TRBJ2-7; DNA: TGTGCCAGCAGTGAAAGGACAGGGAACTACGAGCAGTACTTC; CDR3: CASSERTGNYEQYF
size: NA; D: TRBD2; V: TRBV6-1; J: TRBJ2-7; DNA: TGTGCCAGCGGGACTAGCGGGAGTTCGTACGAGCAGTACTTC; CDR3: CASGTSGSSYEQYF
size: NA; D: TRBD2; V: TRBV15; J: TRBJ2-1; DNA: TGTGCCACCAGCACCAGGAGGGCGGGAGAGAATGAGCAGTTCTTC; CDR3: CATSTRRAGENEQFF
size: NA; D: NA; V: TRBV28; J: TRBJ2-6; DNA: TGTGCCAGCAGTTGGGCCTCTGGGGCCAACGTCCTGACTTTC; CDR3: CASSWASGANVLTF
size: NA; D: TRBD1; V: TRBV11-2; J: TRBJ1-5; DNA: TGTGCCAGCAGCGTGGGACAGGGGGCTCGACAGCCCCAGCATTTT; CDR3: CASSVGQGARQPQHF
size: NA; D: NA; V: TRBV6-6; J: TRBJ2-7; DNA: TGTGCCAGCAGTTACGATCCGAGACAGGCGGTTAACGAGCAGTACTTC; CDR3: CASSYDPRQAVNEQYF
size: NA; D: NA; V: TRBV6-1; J: TRBJ1-2; DNA: TGTGCCAGCAACCCTTATCAGGGAGGTGGCTACACCTTC; CDR3: CASNPYQGGGYTF
size: NA; D: TRBD2; V: TRBV5-1; J: TRBJ2-2; DNA: TGCGCCAGCAGCCAACTTGAGCGGGAGCGGAACACCGGGGAGCTGTTTTTT; CDR3: CASSQLERERNTGELFF
size: NA; D: NA; V: TRBV28; J: TRBJ2-1; DNA: TGTGCCATAGGGGACACCAATTCCTACAATGAGCAGTTCTTC; CDR3: CAIGDTNSYNEQFF
size: NA; D: TRBD2; V: TRBV13; J: TRBJ2-1; DNA: TGTGCCAGCAGCTGGACTAGTAATGAGCAGTTCTTC; CDR3: CASSWTSNEQFF
size: few; D: TRBD2; V: TRBV7-3; J: TRBJ2-1; DNA: TGTGCCAGCAGCTCAACGGGACTAGCGGGTGGGGAGCAGTTCTTC; CDR3: CASSSTGLAGGEQFF
size: NA; D: TRBD2; V: TRBV5-6; J: TRBJ2-7; DNA: TGTGCCAGCAGCCTAATGTCTAGCGGGAGACCCTACGAGCAGTACTTC; CDR3: CASSLMSSGRPYEQYF
size: once; D: NA; V: TRBV10-2; J: TRBJ2-2; DNA: TGCGCCAGCAATCTAGGAAGAGTCACCGGGGAGCTGTTTTTT; CDR3: CASNLGRVTGELFF
size: few; D: TRBD2; V: TRBV7-8; J: TRBJ2-5; DNA: TGTGCCAGCAGCGAAGGGACTAGCGGGGATCTAGAGACCCAGTACTTC; CDR3: CASSEGTSGDLETQYF
size: few; D: TRBD1; V: TRBV28; J: TRBJ2-7; DNA: TGTGCCAGCAGAAAATCGACAGGGGTCAGCTCCTACGAGCAGTACTTC; CDR3: CASRKSTGVSSYEQYF
size: NA; D: TRBD2; V: TRBV7-2; J: TRBJ2-1; DNA: TGTGCCAGCAGGCTGGGCGGGAGGTCCTACAATGAGCAGTTCTTC; CDR3: CASRLGGRSYNEQFF
size: NA; D: TRBD1; V: TRBV18; J: TRBJ1-4; DNA: TGTGCCAGCTCACCGGACAGGGTTAATGAAAAACTGTTTTTT; CDR3: CASSPDRVNEKLFF
size: NA; D: TRBD2; V: TRBV25-1; J: TRBJ2-7; DNA: TGTGCCAGCAGTGGGCGGGAGGGGCGGAACATGCACGAGCAGTACTTC; CDR3: CASSGREGRNMHEQYF
size: NA; D: NA; V: TRBV29-1; J: TRBJ1-1; DNA: TGCAGCCTGAGAGGGTGGGGTACTGAAGCTTTCTTT; CDR3: CSLRGWGTEAFF
size: once; D: NA; V: TRBV6-1; J: TRBJ1-1; DNA: TGTGCCAGCAGCAAACAGGAAATGAACACTGAAGCTTTCTTT; CDR3: CASSKQEMNTEAFF
size: NA; D: NA; V: TRBV29-1; J: TRBJ2-2; DNA: TGCAGCTTCCTCGGTAGTTCGAACACCGGGGAGCTGTTTTTT; CDR3: CSFLGSSNTGELFF
size: NA; D: NA; V: TRBV7-9; J: TRBJ2-1; DNA: TGTGCCAGCAGCGTGGGAGGTTTTTACAATGAGCAGTTCTTC; CDR3: CASSVGGFYNEQFF
size: NA; D: NA; V: TRBV5-1; J: TRBJ1-2; DNA: TGCGCCAGCAGCTCGCCGACAGGCCCGACACCAAACTATGGCTACACCTTC; CDR3: CASSSPTGPTPNYGYTF
size: NA; D: NA; V: TRBV15; J: TRBJ2-7; DNA: TGTGCCACCAGCTCCGGGGCATCGGGGGGCCGTAAGGGGCAGTACTTC; CDR3: CATSSGASGGRKGQYF
size: NA; D: TRBD1; V: TRBV11-2; J: TRBJ1-1; DNA: TGTGCCAGCAGTTTTACAGGGGCTCCTGAAGCTTTCTTT; CDR3: CASSFTGAPEAFF
size: NA; D: NA; V: TRBV28; J: TRBJ1-5; DNA: TGTGCCAGCAGTTTTTTCCATAGCAATCAGCCCCAGCATTTT; CDR3: CASSFFHSNQPQHF
size: NA; D: NA; V: TRBV6-6; J: TRBJ1-2; DNA: TGTGCCAGCAGCCAGGGGTTAGATGGCTACACCTTC; CDR3: CASSQGLDGYTF
size: NA; D: TRBD1; V: TRBV29-1; J: TRBJ1-1; DNA: TGCAGCGTGGACAGGGGCCCCACTGAAGCTTTCTTT; CDR3: CSVDRGPTEAFF
size: NA; D: NA; V: TRBV7-2; J: TRBJ1-1; DNA: TGTGCCAGCAGCCACACCGGGGGCACTGAAGCTTTCTTT; CDR3: CASSHTGGTEAFF
size: once; D: NA; V: TRBV6-4; J: TRBJ1-1; DNA: TGTGCCAGCAGTGACCCTTTTGACAGGTTGAACACTGAAGCTTTCTTT; CDR3: CASSDPFDRLNTEAFF
size: few; D: NA; V: TRBV5-5; J: TRBJ1-4; DNA: TGTGCCAGCAGCTTCCATAGCATGAATGAAAAACTGTTTTTT; CDR3: CASSFHSMNEKLFF
size: NA; D: TRBD2; V: TRBV4-1; J: TRBJ2-5; DNA: TGCGCCAGCAGCTTCCGACTAGCGGGAGGGCCGGGGGCAGGGGCCCAGTACTTC; CDR3: CASSFRLAGGPGAGAQYF
size: NA; D: TRBD1; V: TRBV28; J: TRBJ1-5; DNA: TGTGCCAGCAGGAACAGGGGCCCTGACAATCAGCCCCAGCATTTT; CDR3: CASRNRGPDNQPQHF
size: NA; D: TRBD2; V: TRBV7-2; J: TRBJ2-7; DNA: TGTGCCAGCAGTATCCGAGGAGCGGGAGTTGGCGAGCAGTACTTC; CDR3: CASSIRGAGVGEQYF